The entry that follows covers one TCR beta chain sequence. The antigen it recognizes is unknown. The input lacks base qualities; no much larger clone sits a single base away. This sample stems from a study of cytomegalovirus exposure and HLA in healthy donors (dated by TCRdb to about 2017). With respect to the entire study: According to an earlier analysis of a few hundred of the donors, 150 million to 200 million T cells yielded some 110 million unique TCR beta sequences and around 300 Gb of sequence data. Approximately 310 gigabases of sequencing data and 78 million or so unique TCR sequences were included in an early release covering several hundred HLA-typed donors. Of the roughly 400 genotyped donors, 81% were placed in the genetic ancestry cluster associated with self-reported Caucasian donors. The study aimed to test whether signatures of past pathogen exposure could be identified by cataloging public T cell receptors. The study profiled the T cell repertoires of 500 to 800 subjects by immunosequencing and related them to cytomegalovirus serostatus. Besides the first cohort of under 700 subjects, a separate validation cohort made up of 95 to 150 different subjects was used. To predict cytomegalovirus infection status, the study combined high-throughput TCR immunosequencing, statistical association of individual TCRs with disease status, and machine learning. To study patterns of TCR occurrence, a later analysis re-analyzed previously published TCR beta repertoires from hundreds of donors and added high-resolution HLA genotyping. In the later analysis, no new phenotypic data were used to find candidate immune exposures; instead, reliance was placed on TCR beta sequences and their occurrence across donors. In an earlier analysis of 550 to 700 of the donors, high-throughput TCR beta sequencing was used to judge whether each TCR beta V gene segment behaved as functional or pseudogenic. Donor age, sex, ethnicity and CMV serostatus were collected together with the repertoire data. In a later genetic analysis, genome-wide SNP genotypes for about 55% of the roughly 700 donors were used, and that subset was treated as a discovery cohort. All discovery cohort repertoires had been generated on a single sequencing platform. HLA typing included class I and class II loci at four-digit resolution. Typing coverage varied by locus: roughly 620-640 donors for A, B, C, DRB1 and DQB1; 500 to 550 for DQA1; around 610 for DPA1; some 470 for DPB1. Five DR-DQ haplotypes were handled as single units for association and clustering because linkage in the cohort was strong. On average, around 240,000 unique TCR beta nucleotide sequences were sequenced per donor among 300 to 500 genotyped donors of the cohort, with about 19% of those sequences being non-productive. Study-wide conclusions, independent of this receptor: The cohort was sequenced for TCR beta chains only, and without alpha or paired-chain data the features that could be detected were limited. Because HLA typing was missing for some donors at each locus, association tests included only the typed subset. In a later analysis, HLA-associated TCR beta chains showed more clonal expansion and lower generation probabilities than non-associated chains that were equally common. In both the original and validation cohorts, the classifier was reported to diagnose cytomegalovirus status with high specificity and sensitivity. According to a later analysis, parvovirus B19, influenza, CMV and Epstein-Barr virus appeared linked to several top co-occurrence clusters. A group of highly shared sequence variants was considered likely to be a technical artifact of the sequencing pipeline. According to a later analysis, most CMV-associated TCR beta chains appeared to be HLA-restricted, and the HLA associations seemed to be driven largely by CMV exposure. Compared with the roughly 600-donor mean, donors in an Asian-associated ancestry cluster had fewer N-insertions in productive TCRs, according to a later genetic analysis. In vitro tests confirmed that three of the cytomegalovirus-associated TCR beta chains recognize cytomegalovirus antigens. A further reported finding was that TCR beta sequences accurately predicted the HLA-A and HLA-B alleles for most subjects in the first cohort. An association between a missense DCLRE1C variant and V-gene and J-gene trimming of TCR beta chains was found in a later genetic analysis and replicated in an independent cohort. Some IMGT-functional V segments, including TRBV6-2 and TRBV6-3, could not be told apart with the 87-base-pair reads, so those segments were excluded. In the study, around 150 TCR beta chains were listed as associated with cytomegalovirus. Presence/absence analyses assumed roughly uniform sequencing depth across donors, an assumption that may not hold. The only immune exposure information available for the cohort was CMV serostatus. At a false discovery rate of 0.05, a later analysis linked around 15,000 TCR beta sequences to specific HLA alleles. Linkage disequilibrium might explain the correlated functional status among segregating V segments, but an unknown experimental factor could not be ruled out. The authors suggested that the approach could potentially be extended to other disease states and immunological phenotypes. Most TCR sequences were observed very rarely across donors, whereas some public TCRs were present in many individuals. An earlier analysis of approximately 590 of the donors showed that most TCR beta V segments appeared in productive rearrangements either about 87% or about 30% of the time, which broadly matched IMGT annotations. When HLA alleles, especially DR and DQ, strongly co-occurred, TCR associations were difficult to assign to individual alleles. According to a later analysis, TCR association rates differed among HLA loci, with DRB1 alleles showing the most associated TCRs and HLA-C alleles showing the fewest. The earlier analysis of around 600 of the donors excluded roughly 17 rarely observed V segments, including chromosome 9 orphons, because counts were too low.

The CDR3 sequence holds 14 residues, the cysteine and phenylalanine included. Only the CDR3 part of the read is kept: 42 bases, read in frame from the first base. The V end loses 2 bases and the J end loses 5 bases, and a stretch of 9 bases separates them. The germline V gene sets CDR1 to MNHNS and CDR2 to SASEGT. In total, roughly 710 healthy bone marrow donors made up the cohort. At the time of sampling, every cohort member was nominally healthy, though immune exposures that went unrecorded were likely present. The donor tested CMV seropositive and was one of the 289 seropositive cohort members. A peripheral blood sample was collected from each donor, and TCR beta sequencing was performed on peripheral blood mononuclear cells. The Qiagen DNeasy Blood Extraction Kit was used to extract genomic DNA from the blood cell samples. Libraries were built with the immunoSEQ multiplex PCR assay. A mixture of 60 forward primers for TCR Vbeta segments and 13 reverse primers for TCR Jbeta segments was used in the multiplex PCR. The CDR3 region of rearranged TCR beta genes was amplified from genomic DNA by a multiplex PCR assay. The amplified TCR beta libraries were sequenced on the Illumina HiSeq System as 87-base-pair reads. On the authors' methods: In a later analysis, tens of millions of unique TCR beta chains were counted across the roughly 700 repertoires, and approximately 11 million of these chains were shared by at least two donors. A nearest-neighbor algorithm error-corrected the raw reads and collapsed the reads into unique sequences, merging closely related sequences to remove PCR and sequencing errors. To assign V, D and J gene segments, CDR3 sequences were aligned to IMGT reference sequences. For a sequence to be retained, a match of at least six nucleotides was required to both a V gene segment and a J gene segment. Rearrangements were called productive when the CDR3 lacked stop codons and stayed in frame with V and J; all others were non-productive. CDR3 was defined according to IMGT convention as the region running from the second conserved V-encoded cysteine to the conserved J-encoded phenylalanine. The earlier analysis of 587 of the donors excluded sequences that lacked an unambiguous match to a single V gene segment. An earlier analysis of 500 to 600 of the donors classified V segments as functional when productive rearrangements were above 56.7% and as segregating when the standard deviation between donors was above 5%. A statistical classification framework was developed to diagnose cytomegalovirus status using the catalog of TCR beta chain sequences. In a later analysis, V and J genes were assigned by comparing TCR nucleotide sequences against IMGT/GENE-DB human TR gene sequences. In a later analysis, CDR3 sequences and most-parsimonious VDJ recombination scenarios were assigned using the TCRdist pipeline. In a later analysis, each TCR beta chain was defined by its CDR3 amino acid sequence together with its V-gene family, and reads lacking a unique V-gene family were excluded. To address suspected cross-contamination and a sequencing artifact, a later analysis removed approximately 600 highly shared, low-generation-probability nucleotide sequences. For each public chain, a later analysis derived a clonal expansion index from normalized ranks of inferred template counts within each repertoire. In a later analysis, generation probabilities were computed using a VDJ recombination model fitted to out-of-frame rearrangements, and the results were checked against IGoR. In a later analysis, hypergeometric tests were used to score TCR-TCR, TCR-HLA and TCR-CMV co-occurrence, with a repertoire-size bias correction applied to TCR pairs. A later analysis estimated false discovery rates by permuting HLA or CMV assignments 20 times. In a later analysis, co-occurring TCRs were grouped using DBSCAN, with TCRdist sequence similarity added in when clustering inside HLA-allele-positive subsets. For co-occurrence clustering, repertoires with fewer than 30,000 or more than 120,000 public chains were excluded, along with about five repertoires with anomalous nucleotide sharing. This is the immuneACCESS table as TCRdb keeps it, with only in-frame sequences that have V and J called. A part of the clones is gone; compared with another copy, unresolved V genes explain less than half, and the rest is unexplained. Clone size and V and J calls were adopted from that table, with D and trimming inferred from the DNA. This sample has some 120,000 clones in its table, and approximately 70% of those were observed once. The ten largest clones take up about 9% of the sample.

The rearranged chain carries TRBV6-1 and TRBJ1-4; 5 matching bases give a weak D call of TRBD1. The TCR was taken from a man aged 25 to 45 in good health and CMV-seropositive. Sequenced sample: PBMCs. The CDR3 corresponds to CASSERGTNEKLFF. At the DNA level, the sequence is TGTGCCAGCAGTGAACGCGGGACCAATGAAAAACTGTTTTTT.